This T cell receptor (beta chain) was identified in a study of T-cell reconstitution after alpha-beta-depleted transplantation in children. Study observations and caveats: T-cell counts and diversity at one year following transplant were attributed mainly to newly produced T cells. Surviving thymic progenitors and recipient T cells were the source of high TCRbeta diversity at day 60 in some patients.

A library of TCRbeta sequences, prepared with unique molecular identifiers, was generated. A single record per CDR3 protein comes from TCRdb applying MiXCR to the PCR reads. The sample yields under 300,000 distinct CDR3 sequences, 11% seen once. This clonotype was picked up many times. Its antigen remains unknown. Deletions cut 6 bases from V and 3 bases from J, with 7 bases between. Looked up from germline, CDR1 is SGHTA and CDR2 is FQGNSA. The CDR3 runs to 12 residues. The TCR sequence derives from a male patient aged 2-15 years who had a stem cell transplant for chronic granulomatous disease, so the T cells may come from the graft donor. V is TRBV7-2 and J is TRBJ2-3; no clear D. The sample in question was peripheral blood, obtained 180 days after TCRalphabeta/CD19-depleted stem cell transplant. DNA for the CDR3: TGTGCCAGCAGTCGGTTAACAGATACGCAGTATTTT. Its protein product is CASSRLTDTQYF.